These T cell receptor beta chains were read from a single sample in a study of blood T cell repertoires in COVID-19. The data were produced by immunoSEQ multiplex PCR, yet TCRdb's version contains in-frame clones alone and is incomplete. The table has 250,000 to 300,000 clones, about 80% seen once. Sequencing used peripheral blood. The receptors derive from a woman of 80 years or more with acute or convalescent COVID-19. Both conserved end residues are part of each CDR3. The D gene is left open where the match is weak. Clone size, where shown, is once, few, many, or a class for clones that have expanded.

d_call: TRBD1
v_call: TRBV5-1
clone_size: -
j_call: TRBJ1-2
cdr3_aa: CASSLAAQGEFSGYTF
cdr3_nt: TGCGCCAGCAGCTTGGCTGCCCAGGGGGAGTTCTCTGGCTACACCTTC

d_call: -
v_call: TRBV6-4
clone_size: -
j_call: TRBJ2-3
cdr3_aa: CASSQEASSTDTQYF
cdr3_nt: TGTGCCAGCAGCCAAGAGGCCAGTAGCACAGATACGCAGTATTTT

d_call: -
v_call: TRBV11-2
clone_size: -
j_call: TRBJ1-3
cdr3_aa: CASSSLIHTSGNTIYF
cdr3_nt: TGTGCCAGCAGCTCACTAATACACACCTCTGGAAACACCATATATTTT

d_call: TRBD1
v_call: TRBV5-4
clone_size: -
j_call: TRBJ1-4
cdr3_aa: CASSEGGAFEKLFF
cdr3_nt: TGTGCCAGCAGCGAAGGGGGCGCGTTTGAAAAACTGTTTTTT

d_call: TRBD1
v_call: TRBV3-1/TRBV3-2
clone_size: few
j_call: TRBJ1-4
cdr3_aa: CASSQPQGAGNEKLFF
cdr3_nt: TGTGCCAGCAGCCAACCCCAGGGGGCGGGTAATGAAAAACTGTTTTTT

d_call: -
v_call: TRBV9
clone_size: -
j_call: TRBJ2-2
cdr3_aa: CASSVAFERGELFF
cdr3_nt: TGTGCCAGCAGCGTGGCTTTTGAGAGGGGGGAGCTGTTTTTT

d_call: TRBD1
v_call: TRBV3-1/TRBV3-2
clone_size: -
j_call: TRBJ1-2
cdr3_aa: CASSQDSTGKGGYTF
cdr3_nt: TGTGCCAGCAGCCAAGACTCGACAGGGAAAGGTGGCTACACCTTC

d_call: TRBD1
v_call: TRBV7-7
clone_size: -
j_call: TRBJ1-2
cdr3_aa: CASSLPGQVSYGYTF
cdr3_nt: TGTGCCAGCAGCTTACCGGGACAGGTGAGCTATGGCTACACCTTC

d_call: TRBD1
v_call: TRBV7-9
clone_size: -
j_call: TRBJ1-5
cdr3_aa: CASSEGQGNQPQHF
cdr3_nt: TGTGCCAGCAGCGAGGGACAGGGGAATCAGCCCCAGCATTTT

d_call: -
v_call: TRBV2
clone_size: -
j_call: TRBJ2-7
cdr3_aa: CASSAGGYEQYF
cdr3_nt: TGTGCCAGCAGTGCAGGTGGCTACGAGCAGTACTTC

d_call: TRBD1
v_call: TRBV3-1/TRBV3-2
clone_size: once
j_call: TRBJ2-5
cdr3_aa: CASSFRTGRETQYF
cdr3_nt: TGTGCCAGCAGCTTCCGGACAGGGAGGGAGACCCAGTACTTC

d_call: -
v_call: TRBV20-1
clone_size: many
j_call: TRBJ1-1
cdr3_aa: CSASQSPGMNTEAFF
cdr3_nt: TGCAGTGCTAGTCAATCCCCGGGAATGAACACTGAAGCTTTCTTT

d_call: TRBD1
v_call: TRBV10-2
clone_size: -
j_call: TRBJ1-1
cdr3_aa: CASSEQRGHTEAFF
cdr3_nt: TGCGCCAGCAGTGAGCAGAGGGGGCACACTGAAGCTTTCTTT

d_call: TRBD1
v_call: TRBV27
clone_size: -
j_call: TRBJ1-1
cdr3_aa: CASSFRYRGLDGGGTEAFF
cdr3_nt: TGTGCCAGCAGTTTCAGGTACAGGGGGCTCGATGGGGGGGGCACTGAAGCTTTCTTT

d_call: TRBD1
v_call: TRBV6-5
clone_size: -
j_call: TRBJ2-5
cdr3_aa: CASRTGGAETQYF
cdr3_nt: TGTGCCAGCAGGACAGGGGGCGCGGAGACCCAGTACTTC

d_call: -
v_call: TRBV29-1
clone_size: -
j_call: TRBJ1-4
cdr3_aa: CSAQGQLNEKLFF
cdr3_nt: TGCAGCGCCCAAGGACAGTTGAATGAAAAACTGTTTTTT

d_call: -
v_call: TRBV21-1
clone_size: few
j_call: TRBJ1-6
cdr3_aa: CASSFRVEGRSPLHF
cdr3_nt: TGTGCCAGCAGCTTTCGGGTCGAGGGTCGATCACCCCTCCACTTT

d_call: -
v_call: TRBV6-5
clone_size: -
j_call: TRBJ2-1
cdr3_aa: CASSYLPQLGEQFF
cdr3_nt: TGTGCCAGCAGTTACCTACCTCAACTAGGTGAGCAGTTCTTC

d_call: -
v_call: TRBV6-5
clone_size: many
j_call: TRBJ1-2
cdr3_aa: CASRTGTRLHTF
cdr3_nt: TGTGCCAGCAGGACCGGGACACGGCTGCACACCTTC

d_call: TRBD1
v_call: TRBV3-1/TRBV3-2
clone_size: -
j_call: TRBJ2-7
cdr3_aa: CASSGRPYRQGAPTYEQYF
cdr3_nt: TGTGCCAGCAGCGGAAGACCCTATAGACAGGGGGCCCCTACCTACGAGCAGTACTTC

d_call: TRBD1
v_call: TRBV18
clone_size: -
j_call: TRBJ2-5
cdr3_aa: CASSLPPSRGKETQYF
cdr3_nt: TGTGCCAGCTCCCTCCCCCCGAGCAGGGGGAAGGAGACCCAGTACTTC

d_call: -
v_call: TRBV7-9
clone_size: many
j_call: TRBJ2-7
cdr3_aa: CASSLGARGGRPNSYEQYF
cdr3_nt: TGTGCCAGCAGCTTAGGCGCCCGGGGTGGGAGGCCAAACTCCTACGAGCAGTACTTC

d_call: TRBD1
v_call: TRBV3-1/TRBV3-2
clone_size: -
j_call: TRBJ2-6
cdr3_aa: CASSPNTGAGANVLTF
cdr3_nt: TGTGCCAGCAGCCCGAATACAGGGGCTGGGGCCAACGTCCTGACTTTC

d_call: -
v_call: TRBV6-2/TRBV6-3
clone_size: few
j_call: TRBJ1-2
cdr3_aa: CASSYSFYGYTF
cdr3_nt: TGTGCCAGCAGTTACAGCTTCTATGGCTACACCTTC

d_call: -
v_call: TRBV12-3/TRBV12-4
clone_size: few
j_call: TRBJ2-5
cdr3_aa: CASSFRIQETQYF
cdr3_nt: TGTGCCAGCAGTTTCAGGATCCAAGAGACCCAGTACTTC

d_call: TRBD1
v_call: TRBV29-1
clone_size: once
j_call: TRBJ1-1
cdr3_aa: CSVQEVGQGAMNTEAFF
cdr3_nt: TGCAGCGTCCAAGAAGTGGGACAGGGGGCTATGAACACTGAAGCTTTCTTT

d_call: -
v_call: TRBV2
clone_size: -
j_call: TRBJ1-4
cdr3_aa: CASSPTGRSTNEKLFF
cdr3_nt: TGTGCCAGCTCTCCCACCGGGAGGAGCACTAATGAAAAACTGTTTTTT

d_call: -
v_call: TRBV5-6
clone_size: -
j_call: TRBJ1-3
cdr3_aa: CASSSLSGNTIYF
cdr3_nt: TGTGCCAGCAGCTCCCTCTCTGGAAACACCATATATTTT

d_call: TRBD1
v_call: TRBV12-3/TRBV12-4
clone_size: many
j_call: TRBJ1-2
cdr3_aa: CASSTWTGGGYTF
cdr3_nt: TGTGCCAGCAGTACGTGGACAGGGGGAGGCTACACCTTC

d_call: -
v_call: TRBV2
clone_size: -
j_call: TRBJ2-2
cdr3_aa: CASSPNRLSGELFF
cdr3_nt: TGTGCCAGCAGTCCAAACCGACTTAGCGGGGAGCTGTTTTTT

d_call: -
v_call: TRBV5-4
clone_size: -
j_call: TRBJ2-2
cdr3_aa: CASSPGWDKNTGELFF
cdr3_nt: TGTGCCAGCAGCCCGGGGTGGGACAAGAACACCGGGGAGCTGTTTTTT

d_call: -
v_call: TRBV10-3
clone_size: -
j_call: TRBJ1-4
cdr3_aa: CAISERTVKGEKLFF
cdr3_nt: TGTGCCATCAGTGAGCGGACAGTCAAGGGTGAAAAACTGTTTTTT

d_call: -
v_call: TRBV6-1
clone_size: -
j_call: TRBJ2-7
cdr3_aa: CASSEQGGSYEQYF
cdr3_nt: TGTGCCAGCAGTGAACAGGGGGGCTCCTACGAGCAGTACTTC

d_call: TRBD1
v_call: TRBV5-6
clone_size: -
j_call: TRBJ1-1
cdr3_aa: CASSLQGVGTEAFF
cdr3_nt: TGTGCCAGCAGCCTTCAGGGGGTCGGAACTGAAGCTTTCTTT

d_call: TRBD1
v_call: TRBV6-5
clone_size: -
j_call: TRBJ1-5
cdr3_aa: CASRSTGGDQPQHF
cdr3_nt: TGTGCCAGCAGGTCAACAGGGGGCGATCAGCCCCAGCATTTT

d_call: TRBD1
v_call: TRBV11-2
clone_size: -
j_call: TRBJ2-2
cdr3_aa: CASSSMTGGFTGELFF
cdr3_nt: TGTGCCAGCAGCTCCATGACAGGGGGCTTCACCGGGGAGCTGTTTTTT

d_call: TRBD2
v_call: TRBV5-1
clone_size: -
j_call: TRBJ2-1
cdr3_aa: CASSAGTSGFYNEQFF
cdr3_nt: TGCGCCAGCAGCGCTGGGACTAGCGGGTTCTACAATGAGCAGTTCTTC

d_call: TRBD1
v_call: TRBV25-1
clone_size: -
j_call: TRBJ1-1
cdr3_aa: CASSAPPGTGDSNTEAFF
cdr3_nt: TGTGCCAGCAGTGCACCTCCCGGGACAGGGGACTCGAACACTGAAGCTTTCTTT

d_call: -
v_call: TRBV19
clone_size: -
j_call: TRBJ1-1
cdr3_aa: CASSADRRRNTEAFF
cdr3_nt: TGTGCCAGTAGTGCCGACAGGAGAAGGAACACTGAAGCTTTCTTT

d_call: -
v_call: TRBV12-3/TRBV12-4
clone_size: -
j_call: TRBJ1-2
cdr3_aa: CASSLAGQGGYTF
cdr3_nt: TGTGCCAGCAGTTTAGCGGGTCAGGGTGGCTACACCTTC

d_call: -
v_call: TRBV7-2
clone_size: -
j_call: TRBJ1-5
cdr3_aa: CASSEGVNRQPQHF
cdr3_nt: TGTGCCAGCAGCGAAGGGGTCAATCGCCAGCCCCAGCATTTT

d_call: -
v_call: TRBV6-5
clone_size: once
j_call: TRBJ1-6
cdr3_aa: CASREGPGSPLHF
cdr3_nt: TGTGCCAGCAGGGAGGGACCAGGTTCACCCCTCCACTTT

d_call: TRBD2
v_call: TRBV5-1
clone_size: -
j_call: TRBJ2-1
cdr3_aa: CASTRTSGSNEQFF
cdr3_nt: TGCGCCAGCACAAGGACTAGCGGGAGCAATGAGCAGTTCTTC

d_call: -
v_call: TRBV11-2
clone_size: -
j_call: TRBJ2-7
cdr3_aa: CASSPFDLASYEQYF
cdr3_nt: TGTGCCAGCAGCCCGTTCGATCTAGCCTCCTACGAGCAGTACTTC

d_call: TRBD1
v_call: TRBV6-6
clone_size: few
j_call: TRBJ1-6
cdr3_aa: CASSYLGQGNSPLHF
cdr3_nt: TGTGCCAGCAGTTACTTGGGACAGGGTAATTCACCCCTCCACTTT

d_call: TRBD1
v_call: TRBV6-6
clone_size: -
j_call: TRBJ2-7
cdr3_aa: CASSYSTGAYEQYF
cdr3_nt: TGTGCCAGCAGTTACTCGACAGGGGCCTACGAGCAGTACTTC

d_call: -
v_call: TRBV7-8
clone_size: -
j_call: TRBJ2-3
cdr3_aa: CASSPHRGTDTQYF
cdr3_nt: TGTGCCAGCAGCCCCCATCGGGGCACAGATACGCAGTATTTT

d_call: TRBD2
v_call: TRBV5-1
clone_size: -
j_call: TRBJ2-3
cdr3_aa: CASSFSGWSTDTQYF
cdr3_nt: TGCGCCAGCAGCTTTAGCGGGTGGAGCACAGATACGCAGTATTTT

d_call: TRBD1
v_call: TRBV27
clone_size: -
j_call: TRBJ1-2
cdr3_aa: CASSPGTGMGSYGYTF
cdr3_nt: TGTGCCAGCAGTCCCGGGACAGGGATGGGGTCCTATGGCTACACCTTC

d_call: -
v_call: TRBV7-9
clone_size: few
j_call: TRBJ1-4
cdr3_aa: CASSLGGNLREKLFF
cdr3_nt: TGTGCCAGCAGCTTAGGTGGAAACCTGAGGGAAAAACTGTTTTTT

d_call: -
v_call: TRBV21-1
clone_size: -
j_call: TRBJ1-5
cdr3_aa: CASSSDRDNQPQHF
cdr3_nt: TGTGCCAGCAGCTCTGACAGAGACAATCAGCCCCAGCATTTT